A single sample gave rise to the 31 T cell receptor beta chains below, sequenced in a study of spatial heterogeneity in lung cancer. Time point defined: sample taken at primary tumor resection. TCRdb used MiXCR to reprocess the 5' RACE reads, holding one entry per CDR3 protein. The sample shows around 8,000 distinct CDR3 sequences, about 9.1% of them seen only once. The sample in question was PBMCs, obtained at surgery. The receptors were gathered from a male donor with early-stage non-small cell lung cancer.

V and J are TRBV10-3 and TRBJ1-1; D might be TRBD1 (5 bases). This CDR3 has 13 amino acids. Germline loops: CDR1 ENHRY, CDR2 SYGVKD. CDR3 in DNA: TGTGTCTCCTCCCGGGGGGAAGGCGCTGAAGCTTTCTTT. Translated: CVSSRGEGAEAFF.

In its sample, this clonotype is medium-sized. The chain joins TRBV6-5 to TRBJ2-2; TRBD2 matches at 7 bases. With 6 bases clipped from V and 6 bases from J, the junction kept 7 bases outside the gene matches. The CDR3 contains 14 residues. The V gene's germline CDR1 is MNHEY and CDR2 SVGAGI. CDR3 region: CASSPGGGSGELFF. DNA of the CDR3: TGTGCCAGCAGCCCCGGGGGAGGGTCCGGGGAGCTGTTTTTT.

In this sample, this clonotype turned up a few times. V usage is TRBV20-1 and J usage is TRBJ1-5, with 8 bases matching TRBD1. CDR1 and CDR2 (germline): DFQATT, SNEGSKA (reference sequence). This CDR3 region has 13 residues. V lost 4 bases and J lost 7; bases outside the gene matches: 6. Here the CDR3 reads CSATGQGEQPQHF. The CDR3 DNA reads TGCAGTGCTACCGGACAGGGTGAACAGCCCCAGCATTTT.

This clonotype was found many times. CDR3 sequence: CATSGWDRDEQYF. The CDR3 nucleotides read TGTGCCACCAGTGGGTGGGATCGGGACGAGCAGTACTTC. This chain uses TRBV24-1 with TRBJ2-7; no firm D call. Trimming cost V 5 bases and J 5 bases, with 12 bases left between them. Germline CDR1 KGHDR, CDR2 SFDVKD. The CDR3 runs to 13 residues.

This clonotype was seen ten or more times. This sequence joins TRBV5-1 and TRBJ2-3, with D possibly matching TRBD1 (5 bases). V was shortened by 3 bases and J by 6 bases, with 8 bases between the two germline ends. In germline, CDR1 is SGHRS, CDR2 YFSETQ. This CDR3 region has 12 residues. For the CDR3, the DNA is TGCGCCAGCAGCTACTCAGGGGATACGCAGTATTTT. Encoded protein: CASSYSGDTQYF. Drawing the rest from reference TRBV5-1 and TRBJ2-3, the complete variable domain is KAGVTQTPRYLIKTRGQQVTLSCSPISGHRSVSWYQQTPGQGLQFLFEYFSETQRNKGNFPGRFSGRQFSNSRSEMNVSTLELGDSALYLCASSYSGDTQYFGPGTRLTVL.

This clonotype has at least ten counts. This chain joins TRBV29-1 and TRBJ1-3; D uncertain. V lost 1 base and J 0 bases, leaving 7 bases between the germline ends. The germline CDR1 and CDR2 sequences are SQVTM and ANQGSEA. The CDR3 spans 14 residues. CDR3 sequence reads: CSVEAANSGNTIYF. The DNA of the CDR3 is TGCAGCGTTGAAGCGGCGAACTCTGGAAACACCATATATTTT.

By sample fraction, this clonotype is hyperexpanded. This chain connects TRBV12-3 or TRBV12-4 to TRBJ2-3, with 14 bases fitting TRBD2. V dropped 7 bases and J dropped 5; count of bases not matched to a gene: 8. The CDR3 runs to 16 residues. The CDR3 loop is CASTETSGRALDTQYF. For the CDR3, the DNA is TGTGCCAGCACCGAGACTAGCGGGAGGGCCTTAGATACGCAGTATTTT.

This clonotype was counted at least ten times. J is TRBJ2-1 and V is TRBV5-1, with D tentatively TRBD2 (6 bases). Trimming took off 2 bases at V and 5 bases at J, with 14 bases between the two ends. From germline, CDR1 is SGHRS and CDR2 YFSETQ. CDR3 length: 15 residues. The CDR3: CASSLGQGGHNEQFF. For the CDR3, the DNA is TGCGCCAGCAGCTTAGGCCAGGGAGGTCACAATGAGCAGTTCTTC.

The table lists this clonotype with many counts. The chain combines TRBV11-2 with TRBJ2-3, with 8 nucleotides matching TRBD2. CDR1 and CDR2 (germline): SGHAT, FQNNGV. Unmatched junction bases numbered 6, after V lost 2 bases and J lost 2 bases. This CDR3 contains 16 residues. The CDR3 sequence is CASSLTGLAVTDTQYF. Written as DNA, the CDR3 is TGTGCCAGCAGCTTAACCGGACTAGCAGTCACAGATACGCAGTATTTT.

This clonotype is medium-sized. This rearrangement joins TRBV6-5 to TRBJ2-5; possibly TRBD2 for D (6 bases). The V end was cut by 2 bases, the J end by 2 bases, with 9 bases between. The CDR3 is 14 residues long. The germline gives CDR1 MNHEY, CDR2 SVGAGI. The CDR3 loop is CASSYRRGQETQYF. The CDR3 nucleotides are TGTGCCAGCAGTTACAGGAGGGGACAAGAGACCCAGTACTTC.

By frequency in the sample, this clonotype is medium-sized (0.01 to 0.1%). The V gene is TRBV7-9, the J gene TRBJ1-2; D not resolved. The V gene lost 1 base and the J gene lost 4 bases, with 10 bases spanning the gap. Germline V gene sequence: CDR1 SEHNR, CDR2 FQNEAQ (reference sequence). This CDR3 is 14 amino acids long. CDR3 nucleotides: TGTGCCAGCAGCTTAGGGGGTTCGCGCTATGGCTACACCTTC. As protein: CASSLGGSRYGYTF.

This clonotype is medium-sized in the sample. The chain couples TRBV20-1 to TRBJ2-7, with TRBD2 matching over 12 bases. The CDR3 length is 14 residues. CDR1 is DFQATT, CDR2 SNEGSKA, per germline (reference sequence). The trim removed 6 bases at V and 4 bases at J, leaving 7 bases unmatched. This CDR3 reads CSATLAGGKYEQYF. CDR3 nucleotide sequence: TGCAGTGCCACTCTAGCGGGAGGGAAGTACGAGCAGTACTTC.

By share, this clonotype ranks as medium-sized. The V gene is TRBV12-3 or TRBV12-4, the J gene TRBJ1-6, with D perhaps TRBD1 (5 bases). The V end was cut by 1 base, the J end by 13 bases, with 11 bases between. The length of the CDR3 is 13 residues. In DNA form, the CDR3 reads TGTGCCAGCAGTTTAGATGCCAGGGTGCCCCTCCACTTT. Its protein product is CASSLDARVPLHF.

This clonotype occurred many times. V is TRBV19 and J is TRBJ1-5; TRBD1 matches 8 bases. CDR3 length: 14 amino acids. Losses at the gene ends were 9 bases for V and 5 bases for J; bases not matched to a gene: 9. Germline CDR1 reads LNHDA; CDR2 reads SQIVND (reference sequence). Written as DNA, the CDR3 is TGTGCCAGCGTTCAGGGGGCTAGGGATCAGCCCCAGCATTTT. Amino acids: CASVQGARDQPQHF. The whole variable domain, filled in from reference TRBV19 and TRBJ1-5, reads DGGITQSPKYLFRKEGQNVTLSCEQNLNHDAMYWYRQDPGQGLRLIYYSQIVNDFQKGDIAEGYSVSREKKESFPLTVTSAQKNPTAFYLCASVQGARDQPQHFGDGTRLSIL.

This clonotype has a count of ten or more. V is TRBV29-1 and J is TRBJ1-1; no definite D call. Germline values: CDR1 SQVTM, CDR2 ANQGSEA. This CDR3 spans 13 amino acids. Trimming left V 6 bases short and J 5 bases short, with 16 bases between. The CDR3 DNA sequence: TGCAGCGTAGTGGTGGCCGATAAGACTGAAGCTTTCTTT. Residues: CSVVVADKTEAFF.

The gene calls are TRBV7-2 and TRBJ2-7; the D gene is possibly TRBD2 (6 bases). The V gene lost 1 base and the J gene lost 4 bases, with 14 bases spanning the gap. The CDR3 is made up of 15 amino acids. CDR1 and CDR2 (germline): SGHTA, FQGNSA. The CDR3 bases are TGTGCCAGCAGCTTAGTGGCCAGGGAGGTATACGAGCAGTACTTC. Its translation: CASSLVAREVYEQYF.

In its sample, this clonotype was seen many times. This chain uses TRBV3-1 with TRBJ2-7; 9 positions match TRBD2. Trimming took 2 bases from V and 3 from J; bases not matched to a gene: 2. Germline lookup yields CDR1 LGHDT and CDR2 YNNKEL (reference sequence). The CDR3 totals 14 residues. CDR3 protein: CASSQLAGSYEQYF. For the CDR3, the DNA is TGTGCCAGCAGCCAACTAGCGGGAAGCTACGAGCAGTACTTC.

This clonotype was observed many times. The chain combines TRBV7-6 with TRBJ1-5; D unclear. With 1 base removed from V and 2 bases from J, the gap between germline ends came to 6 bases. From germline, CDR1 is SGHVS and CDR2 FNYEAQ. There are 14 residues in the CDR3. Written as DNA, the CDR3 is TGTGCCAGCAGCTTAGGAGAGGGCAATCAGCCCCAGCATTTT. This translates into CASSLGEGNQPQHF.

This clonotype was counted at least ten times. This chain links TRBV19 with TRBJ2-1; D unclear. The ends were cut back, 2 bases at V and 6 bases at J, with 5 bases in the middle. This CDR3 comprises 12 residues. Germline V gives CDR1 LNHDA, CDR2 SQIVND (reference sequence). The CDR3 spells CASSILGNEQFF. The CDR3 region has the DNA TGTGCCAGTAGTATATTGGGCAATGAGCAGTTCTTC.

This clonotype was seen at least ten times. V usage is TRBV7-9 and J usage is TRBJ2-1; 11 nucleotides match TRBD1. This CDR3 contains 16 residues. CDR1 SEHNR and CDR2 FQNEAQ come from the germline V gene (reference sequence). The ends lost 5 bases at V and 9 bases at J; junction bases unmatched: 12. The CDR3 coding sequence is TGTGCCAGCAGCGGGATAGGACAGGGGGCGCATTCTGAGCAGTTCTTC. This gives the protein CASSGIGQGAHSEQFF.

By share of the sample, this clonotype is medium-sized (0.01 to 0.1%). V usage is TRBV4-3 and J usage is TRBJ1-1, with TRBD1 matching over 7 bases. V was clipped by 0 bases and J by 7 bases; unmatched bases: 8. In germline, CDR1 is LGHNA, CDR2 YSLEER. The CDR3 is 15 amino acids. The CDR3 nucleotides read TGCGCCAGCAGCCAAGAACAGGGGTTGAATGGTGAAGCTTTCTTT. Amino acid sequence: CASSQEQGLNGEAFF.

In this sample, this clonotype turned up many times. This chain connects TRBV2 to TRBJ2-3; 7 positions match TRBD2. After removal of 2 bases from V and 1 base from J, the junction contained 6 bases not matched to a gene. There are 16 residues in the CDR3. In germline, CDR1 is SNHLY, CDR2 FYNNEI. The CDR3 protein is CASSERASGRTDTQYF. Written as DNA, the CDR3 is TGTGCCAGCAGTGAAAGGGCTAGCGGACGCACAGATACGCAGTATTTT.

The chain joins TRBV7-2 to TRBJ2-6, with no clear D. The germline gives CDR1 SGHTA, CDR2 FQGNSA. The CDR3 loop spans 14 amino acids. Trimming shortened V by 7 bases and J by 0 bases, and 7 bases separated the two germline ends. The CDR3 is CASTHGSGANVLTF. As DNA, the CDR3 is TGTGCCAGCACCCATGGCTCTGGGGCCAACGTCCTGACTTTC.

This clonotype was counted many times. The chain employs TRBV24-1 and TRBJ2-1, with D possibly matching TRBD1 (6 bases). Germline CDR1 reads KGHDR; CDR2 reads SFDVKD. There are 13 residues in the CDR3. V was cut by 4 bases and J by 7 bases, with 10 bases left in between. The CDR3, as DNA: TGTGCCACCAGTGACTTTACAGGGAATGAGCAGTTCTTC. Translated: CATSDFTGNEQFF.

This clonotype has a count of ten or more. V gene TRBV7-9 combines with J gene TRBJ2-4, with 7 positions matching TRBD2. The V segment lost 2 bases and the J segment 5 bases; nucleotides outside the gene matches: 6. CDR3 length: 15 amino acids. Per the germline V gene, CDR1 is SEHNR and CDR2 is FQNEAQ (reference sequence). CDR3 in amino acids: CASSLRSGTENIQYF. The CDR3 DNA reads as TGTGCCAGCAGCTTACGAAGCGGGACGGAAAACATTCAGTACTTC. Complete variable domain (other parts from reference TRBV7-9 and TRBJ2-4): DTGVSQNPRHKITKRGQNVTFRCDPISEHNRLYWYRQTLGQGPEFLTYFQNEAQLEKSRLLSDRFSAERPKGSFSTLEIQRTEQGDSAMYLCASSLRSGTENIQYFGAGTRLSVL.

Many counts were recorded for this clonotype. The chain joins TRBV29-1 to TRBJ2-3, with 7 bases that match TRBD2. V lost 3 bases, J lost 3 bases, and 6 bases stayed unmatched. The CDR3 is 14 amino acids. CDR1 and CDR2 (germline): SQVTM, ANQGSEA. The CDR3: CSVERWEGTDTQYF. CDR3 DNA: TGCAGCGTTGAGAGGTGGGAGGGGACAGATACGCAGTATTTT.

At least ten counts were recorded for this clonotype. The chain carries TRBV9 and TRBJ2-5; TRBD2 matches 11 bases. CDR1 is SGDLS and CDR2 is YYNGEE in the germline V gene. The CDR3 loop spans 16 amino acids. V was clipped by 3 bases and J by 3 bases; unmatched bases: 7. CDR3 protein: CASSALAGGPEETQYF. DNA of the CDR3: TGTGCCAGCAGCGCTTTAGCGGGAGGGCCGGAAGAGACCCAGTACTTC.

This clonotype was found many times. CDR3 nucleotide sequence: TGTGCCAGTAGTAACCGGGACAGGGAAGGCGAGCAGTACTTC. It encodes CASSNRDREGEQYF. V and J are TRBV19 and TRBJ2-7, with 9 nucleotides matching TRBD1. Germline CDR1 LNHDA, CDR2 SQIVND (reference sequence). CDR3 length: 14 residues. V was clipped by 4 bases and J by 6 bases; unmatched bases: 7.

The chain uses TRBV12-3 or TRBV12-4 and TRBJ2-2; TRBD1 matches 10 bases. The CDR3 has 15 residues. J lost 4 bases, V lost 6 bases, and 5 bases had no gene match. The CDR3 DNA is TGTGCCAGCAGCACCGGGACAGGGGTCACCGGGGAGCTGTTTTTT. This encodes CASSTGTGVTGELFF.

This clonotype has a count of ten or more. The chain carries TRBV27 and TRBJ2-7; either TRBD1 or TRBD2 may fit D (6 bases each). Trimming removed 6 bases from V and 6 bases from J, with 18 bases in between. The CDR3 is 14 residues long. CDR1 is MNHEY, CDR2 SMNVEV, per germline (reference sequence). The CDR3 region is CASSLSGAAFEQYF. The CDR3, as DNA: TGTGCCAGCAGCCTATCGGGGGCGGCTTTCGAGCAGTACTTC.

V and J are TRBV6-2 or TRBV6-3 and TRBJ1-5; 7 bases agree with TRBD1. Germline CDR1 reads MNHEY; CDR2 reads SVGEGT. The ends lost 7 bases at V and 0 bases at J; junction bases unmatched: 6. The CDR3 loop spans 15 amino acids. The DNA for the CDR3 is TGTGCCAGCACTGACAGGGATCTTAGCAATCAGCCCCAGCATTTT. Its translation is CASTDRDLSNQPQHF.